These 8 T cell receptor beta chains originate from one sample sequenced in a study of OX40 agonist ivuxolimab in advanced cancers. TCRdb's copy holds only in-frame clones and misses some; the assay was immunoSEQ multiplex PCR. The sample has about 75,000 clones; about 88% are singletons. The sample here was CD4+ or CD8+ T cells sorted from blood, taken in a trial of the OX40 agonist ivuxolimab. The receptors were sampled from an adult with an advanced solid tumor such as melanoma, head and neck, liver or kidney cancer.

CDR3 loop: CASRGTGTLYEQYF. The CDR3 DNA reads as TGTGCCAGCAGAGGGACAGGGACCCTCTACGAGCAGTACTTC. V and J are TRBV6-5 and TRBJ2-7; 9 bases are shared with TRBD1. The V segment lost 6 bases and the J segment 3 bases; nucleotides outside the gene matches: 6. This CDR3 region has 14 residues. CDR1 is MNHEY, CDR2 SVGAGI, per germline.

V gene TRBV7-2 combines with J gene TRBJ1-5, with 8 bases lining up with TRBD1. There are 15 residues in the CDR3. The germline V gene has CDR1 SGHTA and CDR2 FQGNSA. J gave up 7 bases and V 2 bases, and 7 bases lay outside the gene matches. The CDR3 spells CASSLRAGGAQPQHF. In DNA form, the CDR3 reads TGTGCCAGCAGCTTAAGGGCAGGGGGCGCGCAGCCCCAGCATTTT.

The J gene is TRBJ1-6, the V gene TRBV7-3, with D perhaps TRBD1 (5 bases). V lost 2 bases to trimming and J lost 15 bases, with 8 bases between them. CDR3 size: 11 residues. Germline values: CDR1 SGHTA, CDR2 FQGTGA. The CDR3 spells CASSLGQYLHF. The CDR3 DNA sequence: TGTGCCAGCAGCTTAGGACAATACCTCCACTTT.

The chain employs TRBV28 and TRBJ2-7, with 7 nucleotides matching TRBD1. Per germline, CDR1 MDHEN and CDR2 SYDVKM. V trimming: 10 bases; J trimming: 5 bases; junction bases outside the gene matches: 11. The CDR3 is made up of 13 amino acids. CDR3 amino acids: CAIYTGTEDEQYF. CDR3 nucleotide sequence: TGTGCCATCTATACCGGGACAGAGGACGAGCAGTACTTC.

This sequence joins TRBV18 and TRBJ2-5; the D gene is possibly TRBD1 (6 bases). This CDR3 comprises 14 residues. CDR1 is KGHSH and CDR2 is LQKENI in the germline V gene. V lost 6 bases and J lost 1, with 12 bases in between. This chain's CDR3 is CASSPQGSQETQYF. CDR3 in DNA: TGTGCCAGCTCCCCCCAGGGGAGCCAAGAGACCCAGTACTTC.

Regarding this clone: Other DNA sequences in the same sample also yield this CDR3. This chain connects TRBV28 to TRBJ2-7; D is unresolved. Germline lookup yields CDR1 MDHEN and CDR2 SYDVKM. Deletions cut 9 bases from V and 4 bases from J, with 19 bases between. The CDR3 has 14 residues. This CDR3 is CASSLQNPPYEQYF. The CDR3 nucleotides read TGTGCCAGTAGTCTACAAAATCCGCCTTACGAGCAGTACTTC.

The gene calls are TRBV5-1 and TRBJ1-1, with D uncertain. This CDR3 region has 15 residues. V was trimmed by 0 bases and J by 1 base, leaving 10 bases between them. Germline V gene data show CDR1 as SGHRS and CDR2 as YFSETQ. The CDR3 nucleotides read TGCGCCAGCAGCTTGGCCGGAGCCTCGAACACTGAAGCTTTCTTT. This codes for CASSLAGASNTEAFF. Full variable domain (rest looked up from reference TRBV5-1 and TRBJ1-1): KAGVTQTPRYLIKTRGQQVTLSCSPISGHRSVSWYQQTPGQGLQFLFEYFSETQRNKGNFPGRFSGRQFSNSRSEMNVSTLELGDSALYLCASSLAGASNTEAFFGQGTRLTVV.

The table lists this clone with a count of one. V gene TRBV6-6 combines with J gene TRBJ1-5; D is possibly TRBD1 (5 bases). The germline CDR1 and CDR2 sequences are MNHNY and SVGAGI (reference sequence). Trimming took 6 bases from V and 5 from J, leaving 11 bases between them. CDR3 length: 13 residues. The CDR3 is CASSSDSYQPQHF. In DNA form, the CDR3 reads TGTGCCAGCAGCTCCGACAGTTATCAGCCCCAGCATTTT.